This T cell receptor (beta chain) originates from a study of T cell responses to AZD1222 COVID-19 vaccine. Turning to the study itself: Second-dose intervals of approximately 4 or approximately 12 weeks were pooled. Findings of the study overall: Spike-specific TCR breadth and depth grew following two AZD1222 doses. The span of vaccine-associated CD4 TCRs extended across spike, with dominance at 160-218 and 743-854. Clonal diversity may have been underestimated in mostly white British donors.

Some clones are missing from TCRdb's copy, which holds only in-frame ones; the method was immunoSEQ multiplex PCR. The table shows 90,000 to 150,000 clones, with roughly 90% occurring only once. This CDR3 has 14 residues. In germline, CDR1 is SNHLY, CDR2 FYNNEI. Deletions cut 8 bases from V and 2 bases from J, with 15 bases between. Comment on this clone: Antigen: not known.

The source material was peripheral blood, sampled on day 0 of AZD1222 vaccination. The rearrangement uses TRBV2 and TRBJ1-2; D gene ambiguous. This receptor was identified in an adult in good health. The CDR3 bases are TGTGCCAGCCGCGGAGGGAACTCAAACTATGGCTACACCTTC. This translates into CASRGGNSNYGYTF.